This T cell receptor beta chain was observed in a study of blood T cell repertoires in COVID-19. Looking at the study overall: T cells, B-cell-depleted T cells, or PBMCs supplied cDNA or gDNA.

V lost 6 bases, J lost 2 bases, and 6 bases stayed unmatched. CDR3 length: 16 amino acids. Germline V gene lookup returns CDR1 LNHDA and CDR2 SQIVND (reference sequence). Assay: immunoSEQ multiplex PCR; the TCRdb copy retains only in-frame clones and omits some. The sample holds 55,000 to 85,000 clones, 90% seen once. This clonotype was sampled from a woman aged 18-35 years with acute or convalescent COVID-19. V is TRBV19 and J is TRBJ2-3, with 12 bases lining up with TRBD2. The material sequenced was peripheral blood. The CDR3 DNA is TGTGCCAGTAGCGCTAGACTAGCGGGGGACACAGATACGCAGTATTTT. This translates into CASSARLAGDTDTQYF.